These 3 T cell receptor beta chains came from one sample sequenced in a study of human T cells and chemical hapten exposure. The time point is: patch test 2, 6 weeks after DPC sensitization. The sample's treatment: therapeutic diphenylcyclopropenone sensitization with weekly scalp DPC. Using its own MiXCR run on the RACE reads, TCRdb lists one record per CDR3 protein. The sample includes 350,000 to 400,000 distinct CDR3 sequences, roughly 6.3% seen only once; the top ten take 4.5% to 6%. The input for sequencing was whole blood, taken in connection with sensitization to the hapten diphenylcyclopropenone (DPC). All receptors derive from a woman younger than 30 with alopecia areata. Some clones in this sample may be carry-over from other donors' samples.

This clonotype was found a few times. J is TRBJ1-1 and V is TRBV12-3 or TRBV12-4; no reliable D call. Trimming took 3 bases from V and 1 from J, leaving 9 bases between them. CDR3 length: 14 residues. This CDR3 reads CASSLSVRNTEAFF. The CDR3 DNA reads TGTGCCAGCAGTTTGTCCGTAAGGAACACTGAAGCTTTCTTT.

This clonotype was detected a few times. The chain uses TRBV7-2 and TRBJ2-5, with 7 bases fitting TRBD2. The CDR3 is 14 amino acids. The junction had 8 bases not matched to a gene; V was cut back by 5 bases and J by 5 bases. Germline-derived CDR1 and CDR2 are SGHTA and FQGNSA. The chain's CDR3 is CASSPSGMGETQYF. The CDR3 DNA is TGTGCCAGCAGCCCAAGCGGGATGGGGGAGACCCAGTACTTC.

This clonotype was picked up many times. The chain is built from TRBV20-1 and TRBJ2-3; D is possibly TRBD2 (5 bases). Trimming stripped 6 bases from V and 0 bases from J, with 13 bases between. The CDR3 sequence is 14 residues long. The V gene's germline CDR1 is DFQATT and CDR2 SNEGSKA (reference sequence). CDR3 sequence reads: CSARYRTSTDTQYF. The CDR3 coding sequence is TGCAGTGCCCGATACCGGACTAGCACAGATACGCAGTATTTT.